This section outlines one T cell receptor (beta chain) sequence together with its context. The antigen is unknown. The data originate from a study of somatic mutations in cytotoxic T cells in rheumatoid arthritis. As for the study in general: Patients gave 30 ml EDTA peripheral blood immediately after diagnosis, prior to starting treatment. Broader study findings: A largest CD8+ clone above 20% of CD8+ cells occurred in about an eighth of the roughly 60 patients.

Generated by immunoSEQ multiplex PCR, the TCRdb table keeps only in-frame clones and is missing some. The data contain thousands of clones, 77% of them singletons. The V gene's germline CDR1 is SQVTM and CDR2 ANQGSEA. J lost 5 bases, V lost 3 bases, and 4 bases had no gene match. The length of the CDR3 is 13 residues. This chain uses TRBV29-1 with TRBJ1-1, with 9 positions matching TRBD1. The sequences come from CD8+ T cells sorted from blood, collected at a follow-up visit. This clonotype was sampled from an older woman with rheumatoid arthritis. CDR3 amino acids: CSVEGQGNTEAFF. The CDR3 nucleotides read TGCAGCGTTGAGGGACAGGGTAATACTGAAGCTTTCTTT.